These 29 T cell receptor beta chains were all obtained from the same sample, sequenced in a study of T cell changes during pregnancy in multiple sclerosis. Generated by immunoSEQ multiplex PCR, the TCRdb table keeps only in-frame clones and is missing some. The sample consists of some 56,000 clones, around nine tenths of them appearing once. The material was peripheral blood, obtained in the third trimester of pregnancy. The receptors derive from a female donor in good health, enrolled as a control in a pregnancy study.

This clone is classed as medium-sized. This sequence joins TRBV9 and TRBJ1-2; no clear D. Germline V lookup: CDR1 SGDLS, CDR2 YYNGEE. This CDR3 has 10 amino acids. Trimming took 5 bases from V and 6 from J, leaving 5 bases between them. The CDR3 DNA sequence: TGTGCCAGCAGGAGGGATGGCTACACCTTC. It codes for CASRRDGYTF.

The table lists this clone with a few counts. The chain is built from TRBV7-3 and TRBJ2-1; 7 bases match TRBD2. This CDR3 spans 15 amino acids. The J segment lost 4 bases and the V segment lost 2 bases, leaving 5 bases of the junction unmatched. Germline values: CDR1 SGHTA, CDR2 FQGTGA. As DNA, the CDR3 is TGTGCCAGCAGCTTACCGGGGAGGGGATACAATGAGCAGTTCTTC. Translated: CASSLPGRGYNEQFF.

The chain joins TRBV6-5 to TRBJ1-4, with 8 bases identical to TRBD1. Germline CDR1 MNHEY, CDR2 SVGAGI. This CDR3 spans 14 amino acids. Trimming took 6 bases from V and 5 from J; bases not matched to a gene: 5. The CDR3 bases are TGTGCCAGCAGAATGACAGGGGAGAATGAAAAACTGTTTTTT. Protein sequence: CASRMTGENEKLFF.

The rearrangement joins TRBV7-6 to TRBJ1-1; 7 bases fit TRBD1. Germline V CDR1 and CDR2: SGHVS, FNYEAQ. With 5 bases clipped from V and 6 bases from J, the junction kept 6 bases outside the gene matches. This CDR3 has 13 residues. As DNA, the CDR3 is TGTGCCAGCAGCGGTCAGACAGGGTCTGAAGCTTTCTTT. The encoded protein is CASSGQTGSEAFF.

V usage is TRBV5-4 and J usage is TRBJ2-4, with 12 bases identical to TRBD2. The CDR3 sequence is 19 residues long. J gave up 3 bases and V 2 bases, and 12 bases lay outside the gene matches. The germline gives CDR1 SGHNT, CDR2 YYREEE (reference sequence). This CDR3 is CASSFASGRAFRDKNIQYF. The CDR3 DNA is TGTGCCAGCAGCTTTGCTAGCGGGAGGGCCTTTCGGGACAAAAACATTCAGTACTTC. The full variable domain, in which reference TRBV5-4 and TRBJ2-4 provide the parts outside the CDR3, is ETGVTQSPTHLIKTRGQQVTLRCSSQSGHNTVSWYQQALGQGPQFIFQYYREEENGRGNFPPRFSGLQFPNYSSELNVNALELDDSALYLCASSFASGRAFRDKNIQYFGAGTRLSVL.

This rearrangement joins TRBV5-1 to TRBJ1-2; perhaps TRBD1 as D (5 bases). This CDR3 spans 17 amino acids. In germline, CDR1 is SGHRS, CDR2 YFSETQ. Trimming removed 0 bases at V and 5 bases at J, with 20 bases between. The CDR3 DNA reads TGCGCCAGCAGCTTGGAAGTTGCTGGCAGGGCTGGGTATGGCTACACCTTC. Protein: CASSLEVAGRAGYGYTF.

V is TRBV30 and J is TRBJ2-3; 9 nucleotides align to TRBD1. The J segment lost 2 bases and the V segment lost 0 bases, leaving 0 bases of the junction unmatched. Germline-derived CDR1 and CDR2 are GTSNPN and SVGIG (reference sequence). This CDR3 has 14 amino acids. The CDR3 reads CAWSVQGATDTQYF. The CDR3 region has the DNA TGTGCCTGGAGTGTACAGGGGGCCACAGATACGCAGTATTTT. The full variable domain, its missing parts supplied by reference TRBV30 and TRBJ2-3, is SQTIHQWPATLVQPVGSPLSLECTVEGTSNPNLYWYRQAAGRGLQLLFYSVGIGQISSEVPQNLSASRPQDRQFILSSKKLLLSDSGFYLCAWSVQGATDTQYFGPGTRLTVL.

The rearrangement uses TRBV4-1 and TRBJ2-6; D is perhaps TRBD1 (5 bases). Germline assignment: CDR1 MGHRA and CDR2 YSYEKL. The V end lost 4 bases, the J end lost 0 bases, and 10 bases lay between the germline ends. The CDR3 covers 16 residues. CDR3 nucleotides: TGCGCCAGCAGCCCTCTAGGGGCCTCTGGGGCCAACGTCCTGACTTTC. This translates into CASSPLGASGANVLTF.

In this sample, this clone turned up once. This sequence joins TRBV13 and TRBJ2-7, with D possibly matching TRBD2 (6 bases). The CDR3 loop spans 16 amino acids. Trimming removed 5 bases at V and 3 bases at J, with 20 bases between. CDR1 and CDR2 from the germline V gene are PRHDT and FYEKMQ (reference sequence). The CDR3 DNA follows: TGTGCCAGCAGCCCCCGGAGGGGAAAAGGCCTCTACGAGCAGTACTTC. This sequence encodes CASSPRRGKGLYEQYF.

The V and J genes are TRBV5-1 and TRBJ1-1, with TRBD1 as a possible D gene (5 bases). This CDR3 has 14 amino acids. Germline CDR1 and CDR2: SGHRS and YFSETQ. Trimming cost V 4 bases and J 5 bases, with 15 bases left between them. The CDR3 region has the DNA TGCGCCAGCAGCCACCCGCTCCGGGGGACTGAAGCTTTCTTT. It specifies CASSHPLRGTEAFF. Complete variable domain (other parts from reference TRBV5-1 and TRBJ1-1): KAGVTQTPRYLIKTRGQQVTLSCSPISGHRSVSWYQQTPGQGLQFLFEYFSETQRNKGNFPGRFSGRQFSNSRSEMNVSTLELGDSALYLCASSHPLRGTEAFFGQGTRLTVV.

The chain links TRBV2 to TRBJ1-5; D is possibly TRBD1 (6 bases). Germline V gene sequence: CDR1 SNHLY, CDR2 FYNNEI. V gave up 8 bases and J gave up 4 bases, with 18 bases separating them. CDR3 length: 15 amino acids. DNA for the CDR3: TGTGCCAGCTCCCAAACAGGGCTATCAAATCAGCCCCAGCATTTT. Its translation: CASSQTGLSNQPQHF.

The chain combines TRBV6-6 with TRBJ1-2; TRBD1 matches 11 bases. This CDR3 is built from 14 residues. Per the germline V gene, CDR1 is MNHNY and CDR2 is SVGAGI (reference sequence). Trimming removed 3 bases from V and 6 bases from J; junction bases left unmatched: 3. In DNA, the CDR3 is TGTGCCAGCAGTTATCCGGGACAGGGGGATGGCTACACCTTC. Its translation: CASSYPGQGDGYTF.

V usage is TRBV7-2 and J usage is TRBJ2-7; no reliable D call. Trimming cost V 2 bases and J 3 bases, with 11 bases left between them. The CDR3 extends over 14 amino acids. Germline-derived CDR1 and CDR2 are SGHTA and FQGNSA. CDR3 in DNA: TGTGCCAGCAGCTTAAACTCTCCTGGCTACGAGCAGTACTTC. As protein: CASSLNSPGYEQYF.

The gene calls are TRBV6-1 and TRBJ2-1, with D perhaps TRBD1 (6 bases). The V gene lost 2 bases and the J gene lost 0 bases, with 8 bases spanning the gap. Germline V CDR1 and CDR2: MNHNS, SASEGT. The CDR3 runs to 15 residues. CDR3 amino acids: CASSELGGSYNEQFF. Here the CDR3 DNA reads TGTGCCAGCAGTGAATTAGGGGGCTCCTACAATGAGCAGTTCTTC.

The rearrangement joins TRBV7-2 to TRBJ2-7, with 7 bases matching TRBD2. Germline CDR1 is SGHTA and CDR2 is FQGNSA. The J segment lost 4 bases and the V segment lost 2 bases, leaving 5 bases of the junction unmatched. The CDR3 loop spans 14 amino acids. The CDR3, as DNA: TGTGCCAGCAGCTTACTGGGGGGGTTTTACGAGCAGTACTTC. It codes for CASSLLGGFYEQYF.

V gene TRBV13 combines with J gene TRBJ2-3; TRBD2 matches at 13 bases. From germline, CDR1 is PRHDT and CDR2 FYEKMQ (reference sequence). V trimming: 2 bases; J trimming: 7 bases; junction bases outside the gene matches: 9. This CDR3 region has 17 residues. The CDR3 coding sequence is TGTGCCAGCAGCTTACCCGGACTAGCGGGAGAGGAAAATACGCAGTATTTT. As protein: CASSLPGLAGEENTQYF. Using reference TRBV13 and TRBJ2-3 for the parts outside the CDR3, the full variable domain is AAGVIQSPRHLIKEKRETATLKCYPIPRHDTVYWYQQGPGQDPQFLISFYEKMQSDKGSIPDRFSAQQFSDYHSELNMSSLELGDSALYFCASSLPGLAGEENTQYFGPGTRLTVL.

V is TRBV28 and J is TRBJ1-1; the D is unclear. CDR3 length equals 13 residues. Trimming removed 6 bases at V and 3 bases at J, with 11 bases between. Germline assignment: CDR1 MDHEN and CDR2 SYDVKM. The CDR3 DNA sequence: TGTGCCAGCAGCCCACCCGCGGACACTGAAGCTTTCTTT. Protein product: CASSPPADTEAFF. Based on the CDR3 plus reference TRBV28 and TRBJ1-1, the full variable domain is DVKVTQSSRYLVKRTGEKVFLECVQDMDHENMFWYRQDPGLGLRLIYFSYDVKMKEKGDIPEGYSVSREKKERFSLILESASTNQTSMYLCASSPPADTEAFFGQGTRLTVV.

The V call is TRBV19, the J call TRBJ2-3; 8 positions match TRBD1. The CDR3 spans 15 residues. CDR1 LNHDA and CDR2 SQIVND come from the germline V gene (reference sequence). V dropped 2 bases and J dropped 3; count of bases not matched to a gene: 4. Written as DNA, the CDR3 is TGTGCCAGTAGTATATGGACAGGGCGTACAGATACGCAGTATTTT. Its protein product is CASSIWTGRTDTQYF.

In regard to this clone: One end of the junction fails to match germline, which may point to a read error. The chain is built from TRBV7-2 and TRBJ1-1, with 7 bases aligning to TRBD1. Per the germline V gene, CDR1 is SGHTA and CDR2 is FQGNSA. The CDR3 extends over 14 amino acids. The CDR3 loop is CASTLDRVNTEAFF. CDR3 DNA: TGTGCCAGCACCTTAGACAGGGTGAACACTGAAGCTTTCTTT.

In regard to this clone: Distinct nucleotide sequences in the sample also encode this CDR3. The rearrangement links TRBV9 to TRBJ2-7; 9 positions agree with TRBD1. Unmatched junction bases numbered 2, after V lost 2 bases and J lost 2 bases. CDR1 and CDR2 from the germline V gene are SGDLS and YYNGEE. The CDR3 loop spans 14 amino acids. CDR3 amino acids: CASSVTGGPYEQYF. Written as DNA, the CDR3 is TGTGCCAGCAGCGTGACAGGGGGTCCCTACGAGCAGTACTTC.

This sequence joins TRBV7-2 and TRBJ2-1; 8 bases match TRBD2. Per the germline V gene, CDR1 is SGHTA and CDR2 is FQGNSA. The CDR3 contains 18 residues. Unmatched junction bases numbered 12, after V lost 5 bases and J lost 0 bases. In nucleotides, the CDR3 is TGTGCCAGCAGCCTGCCTAGTACTAGCGGTAGCTCCTACAATGAGCAGTTCTTC. As protein: CASSLPSTSGSSYNEQFF.

The table lists this clone with a count of one. This chain connects TRBV19 to TRBJ2-3, with D perhaps TRBD2 (6 bases). Germline V CDR1 and CDR2: LNHDA, SQIVND (reference sequence). Trimming took 7 bases from V and 5 from J, leaving 22 bases between them. This CDR3 has 16 amino acids. The CDR3 sequence is CASTRRGQQGVDTQYF. CDR3 nucleotide sequence: TGTGCCAGTACCCGGCGGGGCCAGCAGGGCGTAGATACGCAGTATTTT.

The chain has TRBV7-8 and TRBJ2-7; tentative D call: TRBD2 (6 bases). The CDR3 spans 14 residues. V lost 5 bases, J lost 6 bases, and 17 bases lay in between. Germline lookup yields CDR1 SGHVS and CDR2 FQNEAQ. The CDR3 region is CASSPFSGLSEQYF. The DNA of the CDR3 is TGTGCCAGCAGCCCATTCAGCGGGCTATCCGAGCAGTACTTC.

This rearrangement joins TRBV5-4 to TRBJ2-5; TRBD2 aligns across 10 bases. Germline V lookup: CDR1 SGHNT, CDR2 YYREEE (reference sequence). This CDR3 contains 15 residues. Trimming cost V 5 bases and J 4 bases; bases outside gene matches: 8. The DNA for the CDR3 is TGTGCCAGCAGTAAAAAGCGGGAGGGGTTAGAGACCCAGTACTTC. Its translation: CASSKKREGLETQYF.

J is TRBJ2-1 and V is TRBV21-1; whether TRBD2, the table's D call, matches the DNA was not checked. TRBV21-1 is reported as a pseudogene. The CDR3 is 15 amino acids. The CDR3 loop reads CASSMASGSYNEQFF. In DNA form, the CDR3 reads TGTGCCAGCAGCATGGCTAGCGGGAGTTACAATGAGCAGTTCTTC.

The CDR3 reads CASSQGTGTGGGYGYTF. For the CDR3, the DNA is TGCGCCAGCAGCCAAGGTACCGGGACAGGGGGAGGCTATGGCTACACCTTC. The V and J genes are TRBV4-1 and TRBJ1-2; TRBD1 aligns across 11 bases. Looked up from germline, CDR1 is MGHRA and CDR2 is YSYEKL. Trimming removed 1 base from V and 4 bases from J; junction bases left unmatched: 8. CDR3 length equals 17 residues.

The V call is TRBV27, the J call TRBJ2-3; D gene uncertain. CDR3 length: 13 amino acids. Trimming cost V 2 bases and J 8 bases, with 11 bases left between them. Per the germline V gene, CDR1 is MNHEY and CDR2 is SMNVEV (reference sequence). Here the CDR3 reads CASSLRSLRTQYF. The CDR3, as DNA: TGTGCCAGCAGTTTAAGGAGTTTACGTACGCAGTATTTT.

The gene calls are TRBV6-1 and TRBJ2-6; the D gene is possibly TRBD1 (6 bases). V gave up 6 bases and J gave up 2 bases, with 8 bases separating them. The CDR3 spans 14 residues. Germline-derived CDR1 and CDR2 are MNHNS and SASEGT. The CDR3 DNA reads as TGTGCCAGCAGACAGGGCCCTGGGGCCAACGTCCTGACTTTC. Translating it yields CASRQGPGANVLTF.

This chain connects TRBV4-1 to TRBJ2-1, with D possibly matching TRBD2 (6 bases). Trimming removed 1 base from V and 8 bases from J, with 12 bases in between. CDR3 size: 14 residues. CDR1 is MGHRA and CDR2 is YSYEKL in the germline V gene. The CDR3 region is CASSQAGTVYEQFF. The CDR3 DNA is TGCGCCAGCAGCCAAGCCGGGACTGTGTATGAGCAGTTCTTC.